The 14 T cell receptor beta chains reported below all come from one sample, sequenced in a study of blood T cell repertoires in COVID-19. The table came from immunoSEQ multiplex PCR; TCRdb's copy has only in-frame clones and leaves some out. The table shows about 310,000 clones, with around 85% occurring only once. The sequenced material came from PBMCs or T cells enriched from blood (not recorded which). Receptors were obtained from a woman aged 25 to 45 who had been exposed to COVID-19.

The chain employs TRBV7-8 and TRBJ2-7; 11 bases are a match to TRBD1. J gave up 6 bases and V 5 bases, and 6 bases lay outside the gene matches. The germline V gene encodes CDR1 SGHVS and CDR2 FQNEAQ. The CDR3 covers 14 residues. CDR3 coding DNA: TGTGCCAGCAGCGGACAGGGGGCGCGCGTCGAGCAGTACTTC. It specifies CASSGQGARVEQYF.

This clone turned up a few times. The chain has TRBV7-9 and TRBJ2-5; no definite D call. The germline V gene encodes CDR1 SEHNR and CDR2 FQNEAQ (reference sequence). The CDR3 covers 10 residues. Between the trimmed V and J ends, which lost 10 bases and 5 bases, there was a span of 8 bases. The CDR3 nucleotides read TGTGCCATCGAGGAGGAGACCCAGTACTTC. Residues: CAIEEETQYF. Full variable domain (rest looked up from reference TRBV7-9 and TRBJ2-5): DTGVSQNPRHKITKRGQNVTFRCDPISEHNRLYWYRQTLGQGPEFLTYFQNEAQLEKSRLLSDRFSAERPKGSFSTLEIQRTEQGDSAMYLCAIEEETQYFGPGTRLLVL.

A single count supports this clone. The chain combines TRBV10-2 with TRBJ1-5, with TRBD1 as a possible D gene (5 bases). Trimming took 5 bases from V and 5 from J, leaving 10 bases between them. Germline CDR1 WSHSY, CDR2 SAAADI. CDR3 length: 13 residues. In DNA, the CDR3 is TGCGCCAGCAGTCCAGGGCAGTATCAGCCCCAGCATTTT. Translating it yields CASSPGQYQPQHF.

CDR3 nucleotide sequence: TGTGCCAGCAGTTTCCAGGGGTTCGGTCAGCCCCAGCATTTT. Its protein is CASSFQGFGQPQHF. The chain employs TRBV6-2 or TRBV6-3 and TRBJ1-5; TRBD1 is a possible D gene (6 bases). This CDR3 spans 14 amino acids. Looked up from germline, CDR1 is MNHEY and CDR2 is SVGEGT. V gave up 4 bases and J gave up 6 bases, with 13 bases separating them.

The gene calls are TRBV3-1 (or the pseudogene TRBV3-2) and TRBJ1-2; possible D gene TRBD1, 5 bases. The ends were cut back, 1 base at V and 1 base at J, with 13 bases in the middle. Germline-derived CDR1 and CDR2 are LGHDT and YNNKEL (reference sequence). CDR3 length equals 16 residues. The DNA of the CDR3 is TGTGCCAGCAGCCAAGGGATAGACAGATTTAACTATGGCTACACCTTC. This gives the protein CASSQGIDRFNYGYTF.

CDR3 nucleotide sequence: TGTGCCAGCAGCTTAGGTGGGGCGACGGGGGAGGCTTTCTTT. Translation: CASSLGGATGEAFF. The rearrangement uses TRBV13 and TRBJ1-1, with D maybe TRBD1 (5 bases). This CDR3 has 14 amino acids. Germline-derived CDR1 and CDR2 are PRHDT and FYEKMQ (reference sequence). Trimming pared 0 bases from V and 11 bases from J, leaving 16 bases between.

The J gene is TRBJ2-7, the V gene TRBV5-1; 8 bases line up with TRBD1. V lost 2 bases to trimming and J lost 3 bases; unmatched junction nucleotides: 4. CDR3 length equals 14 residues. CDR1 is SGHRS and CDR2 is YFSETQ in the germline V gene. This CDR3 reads CASSFGTGVYEQYF. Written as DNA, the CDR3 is TGCGCCAGCAGCTTCGGGACAGGCGTCTACGAGCAGTACTTC.

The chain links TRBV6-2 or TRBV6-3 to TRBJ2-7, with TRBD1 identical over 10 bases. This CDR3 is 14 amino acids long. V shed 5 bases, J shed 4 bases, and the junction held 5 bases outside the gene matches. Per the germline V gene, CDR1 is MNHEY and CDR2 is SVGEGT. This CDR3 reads CASSTRQGAYEQYF. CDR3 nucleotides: TGTGCCAGCAGTACTCGACAGGGGGCGTACGAGCAGTACTTC.

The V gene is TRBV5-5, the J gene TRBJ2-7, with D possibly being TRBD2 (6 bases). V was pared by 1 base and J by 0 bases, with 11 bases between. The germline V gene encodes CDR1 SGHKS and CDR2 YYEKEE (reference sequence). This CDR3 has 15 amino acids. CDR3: CASSLFAGSSYEQYF. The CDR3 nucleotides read TGTGCCAGCAGCTTGTTCGCGGGGAGCTCCTACGAGCAGTACTTC.

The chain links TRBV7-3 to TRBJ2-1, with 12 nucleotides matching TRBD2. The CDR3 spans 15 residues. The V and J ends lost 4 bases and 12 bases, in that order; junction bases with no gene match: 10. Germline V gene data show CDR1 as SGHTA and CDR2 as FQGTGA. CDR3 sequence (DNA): TGTGCCAGCAGCTCAGATACACTAGCGGGAGGCCCGCAGTTCTTC. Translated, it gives CASSSDTLAGGPQFF.

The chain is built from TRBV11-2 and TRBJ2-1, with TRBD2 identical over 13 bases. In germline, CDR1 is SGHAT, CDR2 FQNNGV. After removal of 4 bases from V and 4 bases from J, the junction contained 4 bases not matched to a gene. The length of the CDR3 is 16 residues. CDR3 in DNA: TGTGCCAGCAGCTCACAGGGACTAGCGGGGTACAATGAGCAGTTCTTC. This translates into CASSSQGLAGYNEQFF.

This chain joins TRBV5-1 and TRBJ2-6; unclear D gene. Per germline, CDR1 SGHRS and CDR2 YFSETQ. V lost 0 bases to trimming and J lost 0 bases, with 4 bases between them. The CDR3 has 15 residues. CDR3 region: CASSLGSSGANVLTF. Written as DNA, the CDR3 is TGCGCCAGCAGCTTGGGGAGCTCTGGGGCCAACGTCCTGACTTTC.

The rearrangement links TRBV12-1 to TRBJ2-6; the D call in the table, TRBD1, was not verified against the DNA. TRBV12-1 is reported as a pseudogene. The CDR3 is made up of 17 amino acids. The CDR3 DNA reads TGTGCCAGCAGCTCAAGGGGGACAGGGTCTGGGGCCAACGTCCTGACTTTC. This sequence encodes CASSSRGTGSGANVLTF.

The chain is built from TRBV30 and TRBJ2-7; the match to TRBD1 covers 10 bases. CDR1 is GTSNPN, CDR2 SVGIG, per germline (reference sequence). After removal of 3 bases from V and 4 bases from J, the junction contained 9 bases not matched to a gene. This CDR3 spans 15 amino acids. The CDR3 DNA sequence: TGTGCCTGGAGCGTAAGGGACAGGGGAACGTACGAGCAGTACTTC. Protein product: CAWSVRDRGTYEQYF.